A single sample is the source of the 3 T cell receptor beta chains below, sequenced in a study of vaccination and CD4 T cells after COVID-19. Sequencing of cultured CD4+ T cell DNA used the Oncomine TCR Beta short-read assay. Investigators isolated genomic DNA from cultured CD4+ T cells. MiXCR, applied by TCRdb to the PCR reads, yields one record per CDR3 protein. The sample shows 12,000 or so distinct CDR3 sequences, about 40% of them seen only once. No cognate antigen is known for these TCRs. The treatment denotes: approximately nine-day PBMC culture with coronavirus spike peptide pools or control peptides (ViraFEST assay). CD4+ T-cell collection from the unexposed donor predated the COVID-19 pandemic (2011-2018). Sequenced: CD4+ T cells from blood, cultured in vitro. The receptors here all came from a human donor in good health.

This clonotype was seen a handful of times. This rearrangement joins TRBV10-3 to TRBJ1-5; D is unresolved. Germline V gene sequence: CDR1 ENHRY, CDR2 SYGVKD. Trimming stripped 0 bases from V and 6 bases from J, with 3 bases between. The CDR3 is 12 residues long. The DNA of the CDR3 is TGTGCCATCAGTGAGTCGGGTCAGCCCCAGCATTTT. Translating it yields CAISESGQPQHF.

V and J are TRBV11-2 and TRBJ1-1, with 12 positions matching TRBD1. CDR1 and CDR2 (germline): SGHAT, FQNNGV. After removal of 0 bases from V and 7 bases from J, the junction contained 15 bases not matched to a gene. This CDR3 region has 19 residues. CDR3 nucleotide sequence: TGTGCCAGCAGCTTAGAAGTTGGCGGGGGACAGGGGGCCCGGTTTGAAGCTTTCTTT. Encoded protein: CASSLEVGGGQGARFEAFF.

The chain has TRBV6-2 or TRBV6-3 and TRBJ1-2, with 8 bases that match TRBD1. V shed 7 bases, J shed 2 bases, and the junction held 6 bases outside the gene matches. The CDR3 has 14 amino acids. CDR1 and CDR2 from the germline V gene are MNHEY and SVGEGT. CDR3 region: CASKSGQGNYGYTF. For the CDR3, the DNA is TGTGCCAGCAAGTCTGGACAGGGAAACTATGGCTACACCTTC.